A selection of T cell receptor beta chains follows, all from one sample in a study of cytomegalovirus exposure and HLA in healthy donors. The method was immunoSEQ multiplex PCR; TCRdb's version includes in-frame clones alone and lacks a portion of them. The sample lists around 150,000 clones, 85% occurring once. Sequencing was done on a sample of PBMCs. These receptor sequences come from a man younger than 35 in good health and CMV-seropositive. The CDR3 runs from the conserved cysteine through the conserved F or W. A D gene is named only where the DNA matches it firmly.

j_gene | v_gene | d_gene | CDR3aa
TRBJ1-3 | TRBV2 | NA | CASRVPDTIYF
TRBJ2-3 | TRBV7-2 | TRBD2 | CASSLAPSGGAADTQYF
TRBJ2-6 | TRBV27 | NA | CASSFSGANVLTF
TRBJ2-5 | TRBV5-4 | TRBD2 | CASRVRGGGQETQYF
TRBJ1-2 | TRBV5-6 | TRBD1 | CASSPGTGWAYGYTF
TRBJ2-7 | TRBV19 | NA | CASSLGHYYEQYF
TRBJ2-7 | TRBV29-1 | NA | CSVGTGHTTYEQYF
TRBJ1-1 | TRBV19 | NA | CASSIGQGSEAFF
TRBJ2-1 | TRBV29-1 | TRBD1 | CSVVPGQGARNEQFF
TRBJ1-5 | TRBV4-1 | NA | CASSQEGEVRQPQHF
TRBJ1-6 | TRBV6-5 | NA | CASRGRRADSPLHF
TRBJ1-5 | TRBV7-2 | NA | CASSRDSNNQPQHF
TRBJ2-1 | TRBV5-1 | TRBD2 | CASSLVAGGVYNEQFF
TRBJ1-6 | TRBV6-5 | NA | CASSYAGGSGLHF
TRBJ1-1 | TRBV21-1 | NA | CASSKVRGPYTEAFF
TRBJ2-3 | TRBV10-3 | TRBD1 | CAISDWDRVRITDTQYF
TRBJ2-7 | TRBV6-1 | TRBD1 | CASNPGGSYEQYF
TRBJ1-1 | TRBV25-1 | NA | CASLGQLNTEAFF
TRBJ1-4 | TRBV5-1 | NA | CASSLSPILGVEKLFF
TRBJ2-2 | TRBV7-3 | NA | CASSDTVKNTGELFF
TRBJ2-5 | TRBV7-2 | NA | CASSLDSIQETQYF
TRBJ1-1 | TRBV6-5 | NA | CASSGQGTAFF
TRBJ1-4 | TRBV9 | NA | CASSPFGATNEKLFF
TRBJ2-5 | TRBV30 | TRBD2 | CAWNAGTSIETQYF
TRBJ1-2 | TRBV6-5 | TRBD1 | CASSYRQGAGHGYTF
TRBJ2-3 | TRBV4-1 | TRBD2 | CASSRKTSGGGTDTQYF
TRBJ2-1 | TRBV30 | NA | CAWTLASSYNEQFF
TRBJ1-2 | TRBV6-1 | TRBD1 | CASSVEMGQGNYGYTF